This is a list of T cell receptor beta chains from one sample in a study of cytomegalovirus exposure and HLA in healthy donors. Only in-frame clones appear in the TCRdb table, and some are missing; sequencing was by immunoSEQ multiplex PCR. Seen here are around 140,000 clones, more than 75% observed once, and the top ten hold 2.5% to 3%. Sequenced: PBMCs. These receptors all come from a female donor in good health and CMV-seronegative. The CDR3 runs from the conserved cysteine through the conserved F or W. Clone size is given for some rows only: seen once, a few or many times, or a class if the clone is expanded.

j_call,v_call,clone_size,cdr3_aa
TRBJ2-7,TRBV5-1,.,CASSLRRVSHEQYF
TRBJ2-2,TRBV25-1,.,CASSEFKGANTGELFF
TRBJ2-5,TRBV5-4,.,CASSLGGTGGQETQYF
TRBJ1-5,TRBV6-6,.,CASSRTGSNQPQHF
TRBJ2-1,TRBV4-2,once,CASSQEGVAGGSYNEQFF
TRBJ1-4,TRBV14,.,CASSQDRVPFF
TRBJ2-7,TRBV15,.,CATSRDLRFGHEQYF
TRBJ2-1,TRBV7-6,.,CASSLGSRWRESGNEQFF
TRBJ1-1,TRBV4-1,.,CASSNRQGAGKAFF
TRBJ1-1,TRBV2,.,CASSVTGQNTEAFF
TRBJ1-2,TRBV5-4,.,CASSFTGTVNYGYTF
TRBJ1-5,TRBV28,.,CASSLGGINSNQPQHF
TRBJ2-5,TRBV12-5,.,CASGLGGRETQYF
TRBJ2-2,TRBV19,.,CASSIGTNTGELFF
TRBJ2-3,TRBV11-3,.,CASSFSSTDTQYF
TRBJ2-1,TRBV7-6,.,CASSLAAGGPCEQFF
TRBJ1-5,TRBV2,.,CASQTDRGAYSNQPQHF
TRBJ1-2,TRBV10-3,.,CAIGDRNYGYTF
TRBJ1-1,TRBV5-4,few,CASRRQGGGAEAFF
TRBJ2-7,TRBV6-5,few,CASSYRRSYEQYF
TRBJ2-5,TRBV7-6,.,CASSPLAGRSVGGQYF
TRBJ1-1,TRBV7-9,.,CASSLLRGGKNTEAFF